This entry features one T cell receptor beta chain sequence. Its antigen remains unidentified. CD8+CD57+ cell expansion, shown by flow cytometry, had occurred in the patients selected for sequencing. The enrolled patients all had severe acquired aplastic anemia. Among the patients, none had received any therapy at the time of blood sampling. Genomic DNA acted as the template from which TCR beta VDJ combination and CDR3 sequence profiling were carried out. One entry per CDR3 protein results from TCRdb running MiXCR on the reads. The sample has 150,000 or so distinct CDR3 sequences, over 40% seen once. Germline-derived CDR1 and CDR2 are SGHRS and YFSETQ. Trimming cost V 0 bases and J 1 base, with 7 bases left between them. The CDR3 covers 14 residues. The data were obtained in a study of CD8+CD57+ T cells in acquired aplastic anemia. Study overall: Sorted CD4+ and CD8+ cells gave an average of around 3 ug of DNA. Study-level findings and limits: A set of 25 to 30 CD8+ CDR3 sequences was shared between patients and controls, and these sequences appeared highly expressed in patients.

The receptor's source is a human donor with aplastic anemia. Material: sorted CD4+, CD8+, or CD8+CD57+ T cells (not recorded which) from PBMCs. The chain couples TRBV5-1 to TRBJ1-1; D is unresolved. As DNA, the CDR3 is TGCGCCAGCAGCTTGGCCGCTAAGAACACTGAAGCTTTCTTT. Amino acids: CASSLAAKNTEAFF.